This T cell receptor beta chain was found in a study of post-analysis software for immune sequencing data. A remark on this clonotype: Its antigen is not identified.

Findings and limits, study-wide: Patients with multiple sclerosis recorded significantly lower normalized Chao1 diversity than controls, the study found. About five TRBV segments, including TRBV5-6, TRBV5-1 and TRBV20-1, were more frequent in patients than controls.

Deletions cut 3 bases from V and 0 bases from J, with 18 bases between. This CDR3 has 17 residues. Unique molecular identifiers were carried by the TCR beta cDNA libraries. Via MiXCR, TCRdb re-called the PCR reads, giving one row per CDR3 protein. The data show 650,000 to 850,000 distinct CDR3 sequences, around 50% seen once. The clonotype comes from a girl under 18 with multiple sclerosis. The chain has TRBV12-3 or TRBV12-4 and TRBJ2-7; D remains ambiguous. Input material: blood. The CDR3 sequence is CASSFSSGRLSSYEQYF. The DNA for the CDR3 is TGTGCCAGCAGTTTTAGCTCCGGACGTCTTAGCTCCTACGAGCAGTACTTC.